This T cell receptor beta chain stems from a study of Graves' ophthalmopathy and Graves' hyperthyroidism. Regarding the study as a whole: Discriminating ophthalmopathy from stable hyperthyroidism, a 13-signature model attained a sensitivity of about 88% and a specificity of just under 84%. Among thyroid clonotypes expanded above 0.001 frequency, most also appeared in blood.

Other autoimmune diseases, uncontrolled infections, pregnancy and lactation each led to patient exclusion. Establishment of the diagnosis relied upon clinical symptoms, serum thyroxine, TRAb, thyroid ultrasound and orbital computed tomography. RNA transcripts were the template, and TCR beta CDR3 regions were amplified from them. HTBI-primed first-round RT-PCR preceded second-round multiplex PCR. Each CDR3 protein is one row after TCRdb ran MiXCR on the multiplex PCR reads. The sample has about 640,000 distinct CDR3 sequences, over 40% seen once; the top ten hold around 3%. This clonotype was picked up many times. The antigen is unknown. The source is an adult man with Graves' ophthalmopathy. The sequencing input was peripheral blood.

CDR3: CASSRAVQGESYEQYF. DNA for the CDR3: TGTGCCAGCAGCCGCGCCGTCCAGGGAGAGTCCTACGAGCAGTACTTC. The chain employs TRBV11-1 and TRBJ2-7; D possibly matches TRBD1 or TRBD2 (5 bases each). Germline assignment: CDR1 SGHAT and CDR2 FQDESV (reference sequence). The CDR3 runs 16 residues. V was pared by 5 bases and J by 1 base, with 18 bases between.